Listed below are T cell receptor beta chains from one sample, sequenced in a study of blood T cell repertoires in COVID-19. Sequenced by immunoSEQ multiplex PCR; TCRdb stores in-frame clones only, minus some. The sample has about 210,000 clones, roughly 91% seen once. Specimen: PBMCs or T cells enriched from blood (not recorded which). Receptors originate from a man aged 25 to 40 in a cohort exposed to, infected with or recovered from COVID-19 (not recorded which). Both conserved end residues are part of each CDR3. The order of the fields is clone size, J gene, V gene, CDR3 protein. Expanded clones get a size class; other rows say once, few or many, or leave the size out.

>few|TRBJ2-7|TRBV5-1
CASSQIDRYEQYF
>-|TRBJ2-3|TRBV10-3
CAISGLAERTDTQYF
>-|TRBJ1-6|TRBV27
CASSQTGGGNSPLHF
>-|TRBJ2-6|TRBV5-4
CASSKGSHASGANVLTF
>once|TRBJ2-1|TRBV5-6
CASSLGAGDSYNEQFF
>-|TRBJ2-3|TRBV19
CASKGLAGGQDTQYF
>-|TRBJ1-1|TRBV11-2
CASSLIVVRGPSRHTEAFF
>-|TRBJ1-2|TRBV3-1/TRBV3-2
CASSQGDIYGYTF
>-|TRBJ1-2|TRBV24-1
CATSSKGQGAAYYGYTF
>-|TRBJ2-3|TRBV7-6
CASSHGTGRDTQYF
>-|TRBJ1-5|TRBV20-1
CSASHPLYPGVGNQPQHF
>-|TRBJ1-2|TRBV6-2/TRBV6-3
CASSRPTGSGGYTF
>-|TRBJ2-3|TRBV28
CASSFPPVGQGRIMVTDTQYF
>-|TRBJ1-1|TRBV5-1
CASSSRQGAVGTEAFF
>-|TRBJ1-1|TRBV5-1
CASSSRDGWDTEAFF
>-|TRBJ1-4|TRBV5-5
CASTGRVGPNEKLFF
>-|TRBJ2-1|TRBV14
CASSLAGSNEQFF
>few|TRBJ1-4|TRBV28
CASRPGTVNEKLFF
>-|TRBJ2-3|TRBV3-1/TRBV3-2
CASSQVASVGTDTQYF
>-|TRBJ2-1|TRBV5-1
CASSPGLAGANEQFF
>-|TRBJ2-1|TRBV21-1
CASSKALAAYNEQFF
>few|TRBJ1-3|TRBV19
CASTTGTGRLLSGNTIYF
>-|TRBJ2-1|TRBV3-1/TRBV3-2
CASSPRGSASGLAVRTSYNEQFF
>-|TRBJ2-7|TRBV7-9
CASSSGTGFYEQYF
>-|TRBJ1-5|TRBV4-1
CASSQDPGQGDQPQHF
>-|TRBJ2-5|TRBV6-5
CATAGGTGAIGTQYF
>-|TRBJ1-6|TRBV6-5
CASGDREESPLHF
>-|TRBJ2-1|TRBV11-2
CASRLPGLDEQFF
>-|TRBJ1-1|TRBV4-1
CASSRGGNTEAFF
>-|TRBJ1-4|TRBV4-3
CASSQGDRAMGNEKLFF
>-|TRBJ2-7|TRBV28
CASSLRQGLAHYEQYF
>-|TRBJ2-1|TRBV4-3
CASSQDNWGTSRGEQFF
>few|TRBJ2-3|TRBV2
CASSENLAGGPTSTDTQYF
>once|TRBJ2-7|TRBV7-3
CASSAGLAGIYEQYF
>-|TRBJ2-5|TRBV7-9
CASRYGTGMSETQYF
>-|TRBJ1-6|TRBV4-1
CASSQKKTGTGSSPLHF
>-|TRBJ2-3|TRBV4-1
CASSHSGDTQYF
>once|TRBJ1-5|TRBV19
CASTLDRNQPQHF
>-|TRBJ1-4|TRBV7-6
CASSLSGLGNEKLFF
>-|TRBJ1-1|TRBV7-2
CASSFWMKGALEGETEAFF
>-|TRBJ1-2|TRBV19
CASSRQGWSSYGYTF
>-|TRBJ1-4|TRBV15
CATSSRHNYEKLFF
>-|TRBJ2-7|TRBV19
CASSTGQGIAYEQYF
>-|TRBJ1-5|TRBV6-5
CASSPNRNQPQHF
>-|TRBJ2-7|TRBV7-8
CASSYNRVYGSYEQYF
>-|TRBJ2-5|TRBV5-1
CASSFQGGLETQYF